This TCR beta chain was documented in a study of cytomegalovirus exposure and HLA in healthy donors (dated by TCRdb to the late 2010s). With respect to the entire study: According to an earlier analysis of a few hundred of the donors, some 170 million T cells yielded over 90 million unique TCR beta sequences and around 280 Gb of sequence data. To predict cytomegalovirus infection status, the study brought together high-throughput TCR immunosequencing, statistical association of individual TCRs with disease status, and machine learning. The genetic ancestry cluster associated with self-reported Caucasian donors included about 84% of the 300 to 400 genotyped donors. Four or five DR-DQ haplotypes were handled as single units for association and clustering because linkage in the cohort was strong. Donor age, sex, ethnicity and CMV serostatus were collected together with the repertoire data. Using immunosequencing, the study profiled T cell repertoires from 550 to 750 subjects and related those repertoires to cytomegalovirus serostatus. An early release covering roughly 580 HLA-typed donors comprised about 310 gigabases of sequencing data and tens of millions of unique TCR sequences. To decide whether each TCR beta V gene segment behaved as functional or pseudogenic, an earlier analysis of some 580 of the donors relied on high-throughput TCR beta sequencing. The later analysis used no new phenotypic data to find candidate immune exposures, relying instead on TCR beta sequences and their occurrence across donors. The study was designed to test whether signatures of past pathogen exposure could be identified by cataloging public T cell receptors. In a later analysis, previously published TCR beta repertoires from 550 to 750 donors were re-analyzed and high-resolution HLA genotyping was added so that TCR occurrence patterns could be studied. Across 300 to 400 genotyped donors of the cohort, an average of about 240,000 unique TCR beta nucleotide sequences per donor were sequenced, and 15% to 20% of those sequences were non-productive. HLA typing covered class I and class II loci at four-digit resolution. A later genetic analysis used genome-wide SNP genotypes for about 55% of the 666 donors, treating that subset as a discovery cohort. Every discovery cohort repertoire had been produced on one sequencing platform. A separate validation cohort of over a hundred different subjects was used in addition to the roughly 670-subject first cohort. The number of typed donors differed by locus: 629-630 for A, B, C, DRB1 and DQB1; some 500 for DQA1; approximately 610 for DPA1; and some 470 for DPB1.

Paper-wide results and their limitations: A later analysis associated roughly 17,000 TCR beta sequences with specific HLA alleles at a false discovery rate of 0.05. In a later analysis, HLA-associated TCR beta chains showed more clonal expansion and lower generation probabilities than non-associated chains that were equally common. In vitro tests confirmed that a few of the cytomegalovirus-associated TCR beta chains recognize cytomegalovirus antigens. Some IMGT-functional V segments, including TRBV6-2 and TRBV6-3, could not be told apart with the 87-base-pair reads, so those segments were excluded. Most TCR sequences were seen in very few donors, while some public TCRs were found in many individuals. Linkage disequilibrium might explain the correlated functional status among segregating V segments, but an unknown experimental factor could not be ruled out. Broadly in line with IMGT annotations, most TCR beta V segments showed up in productive rearrangements about 87% or about 30% of the time in an earlier analysis of 450 to 750 of the donors. In a later genetic analysis, fewer N-insertions in productive TCRs were reported among donors in an Asian-associated ancestry cluster than the roughly 700-donor mean. Assigning TCR associations to individual alleles was difficult when HLA alleles, especially DR and DQ, strongly co-occurred. In a later analysis, most CMV-associated TCR beta chains were found to appear HLA-restricted, with HLA associations seemingly driven largely by CMV exposure. In a later analysis, TCR association rates were found to vary across HLA loci, with the most associated TCRs seen for DRB1 alleles and the fewest for HLA-C alleles. An association between a missense DCLRE1C variant and V-gene and J-gene trimming of TCR beta chains was found in a later genetic analysis and replicated in an independent cohort. A later analysis reported that several top co-occurrence clusters appeared linked to parvovirus B19, influenza, CMV and Epstein-Barr virus. Because counts were too low, more than 15 rarely observed V segments, including chromosome 9 orphons, were left out of the earlier analysis of approximately 580 of the donors. For the cohort, immune exposure information was limited to CMV serostatus. A further reported finding was that TCR beta sequences accurately predicted the HLA-A and HLA-B alleles for most subjects in the first cohort. Presence/absence analyses assumed roughly uniform sequencing depth across donors, an assumption that may not hold. A group of highly shared sequence variants was considered likely to be a technical artifact of the sequencing pipeline. The study gave a list of 150 to 200 TCR beta chains associated with cytomegalovirus. Only TCR beta chains were sequenced in this cohort, and the absence of alpha or paired-chain data limited detectable features. It was suggested by the authors that the approach could potentially be generalized to other disease states and immunological phenotypes. In both the original and validation cohorts, the classifier was reported to diagnose cytomegalovirus status with high specificity and sensitivity. HLA typing was unavailable for some donors at each locus, so association tests used only the typed subset.

A note on this clone: The target of this receptor is not known. No clone much larger than this one lies a single base away; base qualities are absent.

In total, around 600 healthy bone marrow donors made up the cohort. Cohort members were all nominally healthy when sampled, although unrecorded immune exposures were likely present. The donor was CMV seronegative and was included in the group of over 300 seronegative cohort members. Every donor gave a peripheral blood sample, and the peripheral blood mononuclear cells from that sample were used for TCR beta sequencing. Genomic DNA extraction from the blood cell samples was performed with the Qiagen DNeasy Blood Extraction Kit. The CDR3 holds 11 amino acids from the cysteine to the phenylalanine. The entry retains the CDR3 DNA only, 33 bases that are in frame from base 1. As encoded in the germline V gene, CDR1 is MDHEN while CDR2 is SYDVKM. Library preparation employed the immunoSEQ multiplex PCR assay. For the multiplex PCR, a mixture combining 60 forward primers for TCR Vbeta segments and 13 reverse primers for TCR Jbeta segments was used. The CDR3 region of rearranged TCR beta genes was amplified from genomic DNA with a multiplex PCR assay. The amplified TCR beta libraries were sequenced on the Illumina HiSeq System as 87-base-pair reads. In the authors' own workflow: A later analysis counted about 80 million unique TCR beta chains across the 550 to 700 repertoires, and 9.5 million to 11 million of these chains were shared by at least two donors. Raw reads were error-corrected and collapsed into unique sequences with a nearest-neighbor algorithm that merged closely related sequences to remove PCR and sequencing errors. CDR3 sequences were aligned to IMGT reference sequences to assign V, D and J gene segments. For a sequence to be retained, at least a six-nucleotide match to both a V gene segment and a J gene segment was required. A rearrangement was called productive if the CDR3 had no stop codons and remained in frame with V and J, and every other rearrangement was called non-productive. CDR3 was defined by IMGT convention, running from the second conserved V-encoded cysteine to the conserved J-encoded phenylalanine. In an earlier analysis of around 540 of the donors, sequences lacking an unambiguous match to a single V gene segment were excluded. An earlier analysis of several hundred of the donors called V segments functional above 56.7% productive rearrangements and segregating when the between-donor standard deviation exceeded 5%. A statistical classification framework was built for diagnosing cytomegalovirus status from the catalog of TCR beta chain sequences. V and J gene assignment, in a later analysis, came from comparing TCR nucleotide sequences with IMGT/GENE-DB human TR gene sequences. The TCRdist pipeline was used in a later analysis to assign CDR3 sequences and most-parsimonious VDJ recombination scenarios. In a later analysis, every TCR beta chain was defined by the combination of its CDR3 amino acid sequence and its V-gene family, and reads without a unique V-gene family were dropped. A later analysis removed 592 highly shared, low-generation-probability nucleotide sequences to deal with suspected cross-contamination and a sequencing artifact. In a later analysis, a clonal expansion index was calculated for each public chain from normalized within-repertoire ranks of inferred template counts. Generation probabilities in a later analysis came from a VDJ recombination model fitted to out-of-frame rearrangements, and those results were checked against IGoR. A later analysis scored TCR-TCR, TCR-HLA and TCR-CMV co-occurrence with hypergeometric tests, applying a repertoire-size bias correction to TCR pairs. To estimate false discovery rates, a later analysis permuted the HLA or CMV assignments 20 times. A later analysis grouped co-occurring TCRs with DBSCAN, adding TCRdist sequence similarity when clustering within HLA-allele-positive subsets. For co-occurrence clustering, repertoires with fewer than 30,000 or more than 120,000 public chains were excluded, along with four to six repertoires with anomalous nucleotide sharing. TCRdb carries this immuneACCESS record with in-frame sequences only. Its versions omit some clonotypes, under half of them owing to an unresolved V gene in the studies checked, with the rest unexplained. V and J calls and clone size are copied from that table; D and trimming were computed from the DNA. The sample table lists tens of thousands of clones, 81% of them with a count of one. The ten largest clonotypes hold about 2.5% of the sample.

Input material: PBMCs. The TCR comes from a man aged 45 to 65 in good health and CMV-seronegative. The rearranged chain carries TRBV28 and TRBJ1-4; a confident D gene designation cannot be given. The J call may be incorrect, as the DNA end agrees better with TRBJ2-2. At the DNA level, the sequence is TGTGCCAGCAGTATCCAAATGGAGCTGTTTTTT. It translates to CASSIQMELFF.